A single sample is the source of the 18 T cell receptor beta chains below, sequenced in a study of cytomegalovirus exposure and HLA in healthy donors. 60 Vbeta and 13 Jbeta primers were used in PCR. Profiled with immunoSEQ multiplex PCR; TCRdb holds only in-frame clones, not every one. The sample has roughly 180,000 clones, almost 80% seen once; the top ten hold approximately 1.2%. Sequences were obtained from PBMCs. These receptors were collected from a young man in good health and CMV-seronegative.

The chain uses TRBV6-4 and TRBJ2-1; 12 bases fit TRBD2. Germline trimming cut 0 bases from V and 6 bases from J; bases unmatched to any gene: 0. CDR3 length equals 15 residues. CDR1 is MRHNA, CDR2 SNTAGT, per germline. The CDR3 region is CASSDSTSGSNEQFF. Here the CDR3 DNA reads TGTGCCAGCAGTGACTCGACTAGCGGGAGCAATGAGCAGTTCTTC.

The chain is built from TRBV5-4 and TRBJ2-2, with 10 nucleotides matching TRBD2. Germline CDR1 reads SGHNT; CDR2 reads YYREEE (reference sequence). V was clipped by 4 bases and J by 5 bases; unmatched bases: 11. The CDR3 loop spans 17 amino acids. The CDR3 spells CASSVPSGSPQTGELFF. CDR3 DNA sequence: TGTGCCAGCAGCGTCCCTAGCGGGAGTCCCCAAACCGGGGAGCTGTTTTTT. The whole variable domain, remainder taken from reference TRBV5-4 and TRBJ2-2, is ETGVTQSPTHLIKTRGQQVTLRCSSQSGHNTVSWYQQALGQGPQFIFQYYREEENGRGNFPPRFSGLQFPNYSSELNVNALELDDSALYLCASSVPSGSPQTGELFFGEGSRLTVL.

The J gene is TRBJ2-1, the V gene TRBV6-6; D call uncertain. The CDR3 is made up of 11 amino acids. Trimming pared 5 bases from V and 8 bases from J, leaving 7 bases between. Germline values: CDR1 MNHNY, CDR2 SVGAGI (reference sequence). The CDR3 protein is CASSAVDEQFF. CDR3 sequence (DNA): TGTGCCAGCAGTGCGGTGGATGAGCAGTTCTTC.

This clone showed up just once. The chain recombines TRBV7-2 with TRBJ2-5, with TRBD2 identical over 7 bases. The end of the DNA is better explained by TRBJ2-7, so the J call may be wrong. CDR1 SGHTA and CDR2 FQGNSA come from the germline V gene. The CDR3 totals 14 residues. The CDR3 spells CASSLVRGEYEQYF. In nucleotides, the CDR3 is TGTGCCAGCAGCTTAGTTCGGGGGGAGTACGAGCAGTACTTC.

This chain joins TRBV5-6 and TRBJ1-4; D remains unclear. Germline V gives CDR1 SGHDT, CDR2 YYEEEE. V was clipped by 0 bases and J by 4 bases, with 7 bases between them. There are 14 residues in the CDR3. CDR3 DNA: TGTGCCAGCAGCTTGGGTCAGTATAATGAAAAACTGTTTTTT. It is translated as CASSLGQYNEKLFF. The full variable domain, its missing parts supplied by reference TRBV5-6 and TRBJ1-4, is DAGVTQSPTHLIKTRGQQVTLRCSPKSGHDTVSWYQQALGQGPQFIFQYYEEEERQRGNFPDRFSGHQFPNYSSELNVNALLLGDSALYLCASSLGQYNEKLFFGSGTQLSVL.

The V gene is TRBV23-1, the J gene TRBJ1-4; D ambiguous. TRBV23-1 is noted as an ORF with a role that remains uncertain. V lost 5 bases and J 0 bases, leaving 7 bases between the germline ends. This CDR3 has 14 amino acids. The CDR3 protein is CASSSPATNEKLFF. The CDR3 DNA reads TGCGCCAGCAGTAGCCCTGCAACTAATGAAAAACTGTTTTTT.

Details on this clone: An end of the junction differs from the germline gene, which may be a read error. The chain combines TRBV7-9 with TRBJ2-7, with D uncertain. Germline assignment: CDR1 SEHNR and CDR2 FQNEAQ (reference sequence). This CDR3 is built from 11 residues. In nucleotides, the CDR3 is TGTTCCAGCAGCGAGCTCTACGAGCAGTACTTC. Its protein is CSSSELYEQYF.

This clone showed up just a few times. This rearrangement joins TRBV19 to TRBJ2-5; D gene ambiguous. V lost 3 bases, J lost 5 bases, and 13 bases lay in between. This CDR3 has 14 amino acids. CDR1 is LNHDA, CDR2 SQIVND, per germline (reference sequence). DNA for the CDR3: TGTGCCAGTAGTATCTCCCAGGTCCGGGAGACCCAGTACTTC. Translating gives CASSISQVRETQYF. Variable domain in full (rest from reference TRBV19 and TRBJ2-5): DGGITQSPKYLFRKEGQNVTLSCEQNLNHDAMYWYRQDPGQGLRLIYYSQIVNDFQKGDIAEGYSVSREKKESFPLTVTSAQKNPTAFYLCASSISQVRETQYFGPGTRLLVL.

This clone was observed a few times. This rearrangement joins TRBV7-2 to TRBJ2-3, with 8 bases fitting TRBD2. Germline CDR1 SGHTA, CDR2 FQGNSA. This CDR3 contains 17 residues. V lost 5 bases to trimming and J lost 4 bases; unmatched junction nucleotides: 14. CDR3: CASSRKDMSGGADTQYF. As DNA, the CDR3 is TGTGCCAGCAGCCGAAAGGATATGTCGGGAGGGGCAGATACGCAGTATTTT.

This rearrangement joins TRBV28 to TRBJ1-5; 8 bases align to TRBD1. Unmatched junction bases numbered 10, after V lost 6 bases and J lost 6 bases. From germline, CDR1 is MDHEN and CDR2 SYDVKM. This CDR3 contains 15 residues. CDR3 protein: CASRDTGGTGQPQHF. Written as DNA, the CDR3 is TGTGCCAGCAGGGACACAGGGGGGACGGGTCAGCCCCAGCATTTT.

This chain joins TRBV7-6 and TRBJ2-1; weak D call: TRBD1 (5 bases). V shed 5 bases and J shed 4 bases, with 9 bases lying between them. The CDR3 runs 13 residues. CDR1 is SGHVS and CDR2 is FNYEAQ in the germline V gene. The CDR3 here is CASSPDSYNEQFF. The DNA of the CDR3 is TGTGCCAGCAGCCCCGACAGTTACAATGAGCAGTTCTTC.

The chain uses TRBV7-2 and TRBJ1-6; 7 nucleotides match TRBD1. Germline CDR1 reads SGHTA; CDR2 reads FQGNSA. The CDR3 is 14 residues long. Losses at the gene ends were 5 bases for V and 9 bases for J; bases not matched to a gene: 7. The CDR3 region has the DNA TGTGCCAGCAGCGCACGACAGGGACCTTCACCCCTCCACTTT. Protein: CASSARQGPSPLHF.

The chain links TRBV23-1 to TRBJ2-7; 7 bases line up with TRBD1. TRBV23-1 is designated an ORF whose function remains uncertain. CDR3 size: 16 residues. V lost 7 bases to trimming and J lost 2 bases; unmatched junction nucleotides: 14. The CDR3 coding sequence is TGCGCCAGCAAGTCAAGGGGGTGGCAGGGGGCCTACGAGCAGTACTTC. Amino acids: CASKSRGWQGAYEQYF.

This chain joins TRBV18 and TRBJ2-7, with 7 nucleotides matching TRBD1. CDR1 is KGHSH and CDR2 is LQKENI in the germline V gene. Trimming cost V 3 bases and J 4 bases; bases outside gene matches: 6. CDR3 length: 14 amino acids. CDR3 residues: CASSPGTEAYEQYF. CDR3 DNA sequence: TGTGCCAGCTCACCCGGGACAGAAGCGTACGAGCAGTACTTC.

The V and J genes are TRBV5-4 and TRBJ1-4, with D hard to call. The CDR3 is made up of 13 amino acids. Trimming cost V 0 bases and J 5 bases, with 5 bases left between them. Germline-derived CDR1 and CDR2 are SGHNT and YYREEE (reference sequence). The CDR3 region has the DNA TGTGCCAGCAGCTTGGTCTCCAATGAAAAACTGTTTTTT. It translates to CASSLVSNEKLFF.

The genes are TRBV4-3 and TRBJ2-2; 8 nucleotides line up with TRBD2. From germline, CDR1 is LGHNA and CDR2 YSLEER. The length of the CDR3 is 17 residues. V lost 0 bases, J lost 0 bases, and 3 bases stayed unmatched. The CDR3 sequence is CASSQDLLAANTGELFF. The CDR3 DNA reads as TGCGCCAGCAGCCAAGATCTACTAGCGGCGAACACCGGGGAGCTGTTTTTT.

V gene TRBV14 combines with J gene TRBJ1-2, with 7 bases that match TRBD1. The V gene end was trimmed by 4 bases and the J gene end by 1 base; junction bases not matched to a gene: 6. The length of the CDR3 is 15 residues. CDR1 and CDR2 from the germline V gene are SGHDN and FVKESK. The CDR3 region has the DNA TGTGCCAGCAGCCCCATGGGACAGCTTAACTATGGCTACACCTTC. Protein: CASSPMGQLNYGYTF.

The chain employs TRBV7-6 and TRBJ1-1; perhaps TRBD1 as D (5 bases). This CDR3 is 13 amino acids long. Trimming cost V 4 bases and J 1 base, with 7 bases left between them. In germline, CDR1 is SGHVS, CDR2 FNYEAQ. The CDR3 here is CASSYTGNTEAFF. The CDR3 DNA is TGTGCCAGCAGCTACACAGGGAACACTGAAGCTTTCTTT.